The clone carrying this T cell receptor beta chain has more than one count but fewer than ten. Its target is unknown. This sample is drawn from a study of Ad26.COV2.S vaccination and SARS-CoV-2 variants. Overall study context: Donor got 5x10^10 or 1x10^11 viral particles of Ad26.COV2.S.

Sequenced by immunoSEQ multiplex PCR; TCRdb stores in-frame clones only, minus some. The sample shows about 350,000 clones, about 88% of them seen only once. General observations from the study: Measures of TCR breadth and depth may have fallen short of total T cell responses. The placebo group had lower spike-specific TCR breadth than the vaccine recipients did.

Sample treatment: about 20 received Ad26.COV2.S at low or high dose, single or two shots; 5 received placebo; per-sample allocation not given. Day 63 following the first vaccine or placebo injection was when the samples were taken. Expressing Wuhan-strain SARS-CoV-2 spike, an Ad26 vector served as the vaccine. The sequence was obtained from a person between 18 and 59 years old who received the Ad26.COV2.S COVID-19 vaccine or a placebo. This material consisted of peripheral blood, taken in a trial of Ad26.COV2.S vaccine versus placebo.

As DNA, the CDR3 is TGTGCCAGCAGTGACGGCTACGAGCAGTACTTC. Amino acid sequence: CASSDGYEQYF. The chain is built from TRBV6-4 and TRBJ2-7, with D unresolved. Germline V gene data show CDR1 as MRHNA and CDR2 as SNTAGT. The CDR3 covers 11 residues. V lost 2 bases to trimming and J lost 3 bases, with 2 bases between them.